The present T cell receptor (beta chain) was sequenced within a study of blood T cell repertoires in COVID-19. Looking at the study overall: COVID-19 samples from acute and convalescent phases originated in the United States, Italy and Spain.

Profiled with immunoSEQ multiplex PCR; TCRdb holds only in-frame clones, not every one. The data contain some 320,000 clones, roughly 89% of them singletons. This receptor was obtained from a woman aged 25-40 years with COVID-19, enrolled during active disease. Input material: peripheral blood.

The CDR3 DNA reads TGTGCCAGCAGCCGGGATCCGCGGACGGAGTTCTACGAGCAGTACTTC. It specifies CASSRDPRTEFYEQYF. V usage is TRBV5-6 and J usage is TRBJ2-7, with D possibly TRBD2 on 5 matching bases. Germline CDR1 and CDR2: SGHDT and YYEEEE. The ends were cut back, 4 bases at V and 3 bases at J, with 20 bases in the middle. This CDR3 is 16 amino acids long.